These T cell receptor beta chains were read from a single sample in a study of Ad26.COV2.S vaccination and SARS-CoV-2 variants. The protocol was immunoSEQ multiplex PCR, while the TCRdb copy is restricted to in-frame clones and leaves out a portion. Among hundreds of thousands of clones listed, roughly nine tenths were seen once. The sequencing here drew on peripheral blood, taken in a trial of Ad26.COV2.S vaccine versus placebo. The receptors stem from a person aged 18 to 65 who received the Ad26.COV2.S COVID-19 vaccine or a placebo. Each CDR3 is given with its conserved first and last residue. A D gene is named only where the DNA matches it firmly. Part of the rows lack a size; the others show once, few, many or a class for expanded clones.

J gene: TRBJ2-3; clone size: few; V gene: TRBV30; D gene: TRBD2; CDR3 protein: CAWSLSGMGDTQYF; CDR3 DNA: TGTGCCTGGAGCCTAAGCGGGATGGGAGATACGCAGTATTTT
J gene: TRBJ2-7; clone size: NA; V gene: TRBV5-1; D gene: TRBD1; CDR3 protein: CASSHGQGTYEQYF; CDR3 DNA: TGCGCCAGCAGCCACGGACAGGGAACCTACGAGCAGTACTTC
J gene: TRBJ2-7; clone size: NA; V gene: TRBV10-1; D gene: TRBD1; CDR3 protein: CASSEGTGPLEQYF; CDR3 DNA: TGCGCCAGCAGTGAAGGGACAGGGCCCCTGGAGCAGTACTTC
J gene: TRBJ2-2; clone size: NA; V gene: TRBV12-3/TRBV12-4; D gene: NA; CDR3 protein: CASKGVAGELFF; CDR3 DNA: TGTGCCAGCAAGGGGGTGGCGGGGGAGCTGTTTTTT
J gene: TRBJ1-1; clone size: NA; V gene: TRBV27; D gene: NA; CDR3 protein: CASKENSMNTEAFF; CDR3 DNA: TGTGCCAGCAAGGAGAACAGCATGAACACTGAAGCTTTCTTT
J gene: TRBJ1-2; clone size: NA; V gene: TRBV10-3; D gene: NA; CDR3 protein: CAISEPEEQGLDGYTF; CDR3 DNA: TGTGCCATCAGTGAGCCAGAAGAACAGGGCCTCGATGGCTACACCTTC
J gene: TRBJ1-5; clone size: NA; V gene: TRBV5-6; D gene: NA; CDR3 protein: CASSSLNQPQHF; CDR3 DNA: TGTGCCAGCAGCTCGTTGAATCAGCCCCAGCATTTT
J gene: TRBJ2-2; clone size: NA; V gene: TRBV5-1; D gene: NA; CDR3 protein: CASSFGSGELFF; CDR3 DNA: TGCGCCAGCAGCTTTGGGTCCGGGGAGCTGTTTTTT
J gene: TRBJ2-7; clone size: NA; V gene: TRBV11-2; D gene: NA; CDR3 protein: CASSLGPTYEQYF; CDR3 DNA: TGTGCCAGCAGCCTCGGACCAACCTACGAGCAGTACTTC
J gene: TRBJ2-2; clone size: NA; V gene: TRBV11-2; D gene: NA; CDR3 protein: CASTGGWNTGELFF; CDR3 DNA: TGTGCCAGCACCGGGGGATGGAACACCGGGGAGCTGTTTTTT
J gene: TRBJ2-3; clone size: NA; V gene: TRBV25-1; D gene: NA; CDR3 protein: CASSEYALTDTQYF; CDR3 DNA: TGTGCCAGCAGTGAATATGCCCTCACAGATACGCAGTATTTT
J gene: TRBJ2-1; clone size: NA; V gene: TRBV24-1; D gene: NA; CDR3 protein: CATSDRSYNEQFF; CDR3 DNA: TGTGCCACCAGTGATAGGAGCTACAATGAGCAGTTCTTC
J gene: TRBJ2-1; clone size: NA; V gene: TRBV27; D gene: TRBD2; CDR3 protein: CASSLRLAGKGEQFF; CDR3 DNA: TGTGCCAGCAGTTTAAGACTAGCGGGGAAGGGTGAGCAGTTCTTC
J gene: TRBJ2-7; clone size: NA; V gene: TRBV5-1; D gene: TRBD2; CDR3 protein: CASSHIGAGASYEQYF; CDR3 DNA: TGCGCCAGCAGCCACATCGGGGCGGGAGCGTCCTACGAGCAGTACTTC
J gene: TRBJ2-3; clone size: NA; V gene: TRBV7-9; D gene: TRBD2; CDR3 protein: CASSLRTSGSSGTDTQYF; CDR3 DNA: TGTGCCAGCAGCTTAAGAACTAGCGGGAGTTCAGGCACAGATACGCAGTATTTT
J gene: TRBJ2-3; clone size: NA; V gene: TRBV9; D gene: NA; CDR3 protein: CASSTSFPDTQYF; CDR3 DNA: TGTGCCAGCAGCACTTCGTTCCCAGATACGCAGTATTTT
J gene: TRBJ2-2; clone size: NA; V gene: TRBV10-3; D gene: NA; CDR3 protein: CAISAGVLTGELFF; CDR3 DNA: TGTGCCATCAGTGCGGGAGTACTCACCGGGGAGCTGTTTTTT
J gene: TRBJ2-2; clone size: NA; V gene: TRBV9; D gene: NA; CDR3 protein: CASRAGTSSTGELFF; CDR3 DNA: TGTGCCAGCAGGGCGGGGACTTCTAGCACCGGGGAGCTGTTTTTT
J gene: TRBJ2-6; clone size: NA; V gene: TRBV30; D gene: NA; CDR3 protein: CAWNRGSGANVLTF; CDR3 DNA: TGTGCCTGGAATCGGGGCTCTGGGGCCAACGTCCTGACTTTC
J gene: TRBJ2-1; clone size: NA; V gene: TRBV15; D gene: TRBD1; CDR3 protein: CATSSRTGGKNEQFF; CDR3 DNA: TGTGCCACCAGCAGCCGGACAGGGGGGAAAAATGAGCAGTTCTTC
J gene: TRBJ2-2; clone size: NA; V gene: TRBV4-2; D gene: NA; CDR3 protein: CASSPMVVRTGELFF; CDR3 DNA: TGTGCCAGCAGCCCTATGGTGGTTCGGACCGGGGAGCTGTTTTTT
J gene: TRBJ1-3; clone size: NA; V gene: TRBV29-1; D gene: NA; CDR3 protein: CSVDNGKAGNTIYF; CDR3 DNA: TGCAGCGTTGATAATGGAAAGGCTGGAAACACCATATATTTT